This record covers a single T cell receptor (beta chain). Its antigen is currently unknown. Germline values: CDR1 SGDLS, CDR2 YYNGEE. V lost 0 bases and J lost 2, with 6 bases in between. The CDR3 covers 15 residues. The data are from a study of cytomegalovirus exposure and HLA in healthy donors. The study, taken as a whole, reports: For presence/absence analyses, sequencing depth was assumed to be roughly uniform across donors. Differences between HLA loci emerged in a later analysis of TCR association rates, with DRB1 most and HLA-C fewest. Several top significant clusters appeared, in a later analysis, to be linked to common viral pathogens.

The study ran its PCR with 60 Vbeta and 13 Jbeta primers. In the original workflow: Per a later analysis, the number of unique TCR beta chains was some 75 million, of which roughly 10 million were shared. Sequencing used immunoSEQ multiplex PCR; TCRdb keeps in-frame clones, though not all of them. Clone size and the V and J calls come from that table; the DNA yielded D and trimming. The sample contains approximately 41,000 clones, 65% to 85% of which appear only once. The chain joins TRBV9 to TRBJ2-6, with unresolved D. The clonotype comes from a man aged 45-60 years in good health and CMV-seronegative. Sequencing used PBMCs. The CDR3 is CASSVEGAGANVLTF. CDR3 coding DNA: TGTGCCAGCAGCGTAGAAGGAGCTGGGGCCAACGTCCTGACTTTC.